This T cell receptor beta chain was sequenced in a study of blood T cell repertoires in COVID-19. Study at large: Donors in the United States, Italy and Spain gave samples during acute or convalescent COVID-19.

As originally analysed: Quantification of nucleated cells was approximated via reference gene primer amplification. Profiled with immunoSEQ multiplex PCR; TCRdb holds only in-frame clones, not every one. The V and J calls and clone size come from that table; D and trimming were worked out from the DNA. Among around 220,000 clones, approximately 90% were seen once, and the ten largest hold nearly 6.5%. Germline CDR1 reads SGHTA; CDR2 reads FQGTGA. The CDR3 loop spans 16 amino acids. Losses at the gene ends were 4 bases for V and 5 bases for J; bases not matched to a gene: 11. Living in 24 US areas, the participants were between roughly 18 and 89 years of age.

The genes are TRBV7-3 and TRBJ1-2, with 9 positions matching TRBD1. The source material was PBMCs or T cells enriched from blood (not recorded which). The source of this sequence is a woman aged 30 to 39 with acute COVID-19. This CDR3 is CASSSQADRGGYGYTF. CDR3 sequence (DNA): TGTGCCAGCAGCTCTCAGGCGGACAGGGGAGGATATGGCTACACCTTC.